This is a list of T cell receptor beta chains from one sample in a study of cytomegalovirus exposure and HLA in healthy donors. Measured with immunoSEQ multiplex PCR; TCRdb has only the in-frame clones, and not every one. Here the sample spans some 140,000 clones, 65% to 70% being singletons. Source material: PBMCs. The receptor set was obtained from a human donor in good health. Each CDR3 is given with its conserved first and last residue. Fields, in order: clone size, V gene, J gene, D gene, CDR3 protein, CDR3 DNA. A D gene is named only where the DNA matches it firmly. Not every row has a clone size; where given, it reads once, few, many or a size class.

abundance: NA; v_gene: TRBV10-3; j_gene: TRBJ2-2; d_gene: TRBD2; CDR3aa: CAISTSANTGELFF; CDR3nt: TGTGCCATCTCAACTAGCGCGAACACCGGGGAGCTGTTTTTT
abundance: NA; v_gene: TRBV7-6; j_gene: TRBJ2-7; d_gene: TRBD2; CDR3aa: CASSQPGTSVEQYF; CDR3nt: TGTGCCAGCAGCCAGCCCGGGACTAGCGTAGAGCAGTACTTC
abundance: NA; v_gene: TRBV5-1; j_gene: TRBJ2-5; d_gene: TRBD2; CDR3aa: CASSLSGGRETQYF; CDR3nt: TGCGCCAGCAGCTTGAGCGGGGGCCGAGAGACCCAGTACTTC
abundance: NA; v_gene: TRBV5-5; j_gene: TRBJ2-3; d_gene: NA; CDR3aa: CASSRRGGLPPDTQYF; CDR3nt: TGTGCCAGCAGCCGGAGGGGGGGACTCCCGCCGGATACGCAGTATTTT
abundance: NA; v_gene: TRBV11-1; j_gene: TRBJ2-7; d_gene: TRBD1; CDR3aa: CASSQTEQGPYEQYF; CDR3nt: TGTGCCAGCAGCCAGACCGAACAGGGGCCCTACGAGCAGTACTTC
abundance: NA; v_gene: TRBV28; j_gene: TRBJ1-2; d_gene: TRBD1; CDR3aa: CASCRAGGTYGYTF; CDR3nt: TGTGCCAGCTGCCGGGCAGGGGGTACCTATGGCTACACCTTC
abundance: NA; v_gene: TRBV5-1; j_gene: TRBJ2-1; d_gene: TRBD2; CDR3aa: CASRNSGSGNEQFF; CDR3nt: TGCGCCAGCAGAAACAGCGGGAGTGGAAATGAGCAGTTCTTC
abundance: once; v_gene: TRBV7-8; j_gene: TRBJ2-1; d_gene: TRBD2; CDR3aa: CASSSRAGAGNEQFF; CDR3nt: TGTGCCAGCAGCTCCCGAGCGGGAGCGGGCAATGAGCAGTTCTTC
abundance: few; v_gene: TRBV25-1; j_gene: TRBJ1-2; d_gene: TRBD1; CDR3aa: CASSDPHRGHDGYTF; CDR3nt: TGTGCCAGCAGTGATCCTCACAGGGGGCATGATGGCTACACCTTC
abundance: NA; v_gene: TRBV19; j_gene: TRBJ1-1; d_gene: NA; CDR3aa: CASSILQGPNTEAFF; CDR3nt: TGTGCCAGTAGTATACTTCAGGGCCCGAACACTGAAGCTTTCTTT
abundance: NA; v_gene: TRBV12-5; j_gene: TRBJ2-1; d_gene: TRBD1; CDR3aa: CASGSLRDRAYNEQFF; CDR3nt: TGTGCTAGTGGTTCTCTCCGGGACAGGGCGTACAATGAGCAGTTCTTC
abundance: NA; v_gene: TRBV6-1; j_gene: TRBJ2-7; d_gene: NA; CDR3aa: CATLQGLSYEQYF; CDR3nt: TGTGCCACTCTACAGGGATTGTCCTACGAGCAGTACTTC
abundance: NA; v_gene: TRBV28; j_gene: TRBJ1-5; d_gene: NA; CDR3aa: CASSRRVSNQPQHF; CDR3nt: TGTGCCAGCAGCCGACGGGTTAGCAATCAGCCCCAGCATTTT
abundance: NA; v_gene: TRBV28; j_gene: TRBJ2-6; d_gene: NA; CDR3aa: CASSFTGSGANVLTF; CDR3nt: TGTGCCAGCAGTTTCACAGGTTCTGGGGCCAACGTCCTGACTTTC
abundance: NA; v_gene: TRBV15; j_gene: TRBJ2-1; d_gene: NA; CDR3aa: CATSRLREEGFF; CDR3nt: TGTGCCACCAGCAGACTCAGGGAAGAAGGGTTCTTC
abundance: few; v_gene: TRBV19; j_gene: TRBJ2-1; d_gene: TRBD1; CDR3aa: CASSPQGVEQFF; CDR3nt: TGTGCCAGTAGTCCCCAGGGGGTTGAGCAGTTCTTC
abundance: NA; v_gene: TRBV5-1; j_gene: TRBJ2-5; d_gene: TRBD2; CDR3aa: CASSGSGRGQETQYF; CDR3nt: TGCGCCAGCAGCGGTAGCGGGAGAGGCCAAGAGACCCAGTACTTC
abundance: once; v_gene: TRBV19; j_gene: TRBJ1-5; d_gene: NA; CDR3aa: CASTEDVGAPYQPQHF; CDR3nt: TGTGCCAGTACCGAAGACGTGGGGGCTCCGTATCAGCCCCAGCATTTT
abundance: once; v_gene: TRBV28; j_gene: TRBJ2-7; d_gene: TRBD2; CDR3aa: CASSLGLAGTSYEQYF; CDR3nt: TGTGCCAGCAGTTTGGGACTAGCGGGAACCTCCTACGAGCAGTACTTC
abundance: few; v_gene: TRBV5-1; j_gene: TRBJ2-7; d_gene: NA; CDR3aa: CASSLGSSYLKSYEQYF; CDR3nt: TGCGCCAGCAGCTTGGGTAGTTCGTACTTAAAATCCTACGAGCAGTACTTC
abundance: NA; v_gene: TRBV6-5; j_gene: TRBJ1-2; d_gene: TRBD1; CDR3aa: CASSYSRQGGGYTF; CDR3nt: TGTGCCAGCAGTTACTCGAGACAGGGGGGAGGCTACACCTTC
abundance: NA; v_gene: TRBV5-4; j_gene: TRBJ2-3; d_gene: TRBD2; CDR3aa: CASSLELAGTDTQYF; CDR3nt: TGTGCCAGCAGCTTGGAACTAGCGGGCACAGATACGCAGTATTTT
abundance: few; v_gene: TRBV27; j_gene: TRBJ2-1; d_gene: TRBD1; CDR3aa: CASGQGAGNEQFF; CDR3nt: TGTGCCAGCGGACAGGGGGCAGGTAATGAGCAGTTCTTC
abundance: NA; v_gene: TRBV4-1; j_gene: TRBJ2-1; d_gene: TRBD2; CDR3aa: CASSQDGTSFDNEQFF; CDR3nt: TGCGCCAGCAGCCAAGATGGGACTAGCTTCGACAATGAGCAGTTCTTC
abundance: once; v_gene: TRBV9; j_gene: TRBJ2-5; d_gene: NA; CDR3aa: CASSATLQETQYF; CDR3nt: TGTGCCAGCAGCGCGACACTCCAGGAGACCCAGTACTTC
abundance: NA; v_gene: TRBV28; j_gene: TRBJ2-3; d_gene: TRBD2; CDR3aa: CASIPGLAGNTQYF; CDR3nt: TGTGCCAGCATTCCGGGACTAGCGGGGAATACGCAGTATTTT
abundance: NA; v_gene: TRBV5-5; j_gene: TRBJ2-3; d_gene: TRBD2; CDR3aa: CASSPTSGTADTQYF; CDR3nt: TGTGCCAGCAGCCCGACTAGCGGGACCGCAGATACGCAGTATTTT
abundance: NA; v_gene: TRBV14; j_gene: TRBJ1-5; d_gene: TRBD1; CDR3aa: CASSPGQGGRNQPQHF; CDR3nt: TGTGCCAGCAGCCCCGGACAGGGCGGGCGCAATCAGCCCCAGCATTTT
abundance: few; v_gene: TRBV13; j_gene: TRBJ2-7; d_gene: TRBD1; CDR3aa: CASSSRDRGAYEQYF; CDR3nt: TGTGCCAGCAGCAGCAGGGACAGGGGGGCCTACGAGCAGTACTTC
abundance: NA; v_gene: TRBV9; j_gene: TRBJ2-1; d_gene: TRBD2; CDR3aa: CASSVGTSANNEQFF; CDR3nt: TGTGCCAGCAGCGTAGGGACTAGCGCGAACAATGAGCAGTTCTTC
abundance: NA; v_gene: TRBV7-3; j_gene: TRBJ2-1; d_gene: TRBD1; CDR3aa: CASSLKRDRDGEQFF; CDR3nt: TGTGCCAGCAGCCTAAAACGGGACAGGGACGGTGAGCAGTTCTTC
abundance: NA; v_gene: TRBV7-8; j_gene: TRBJ1-4; d_gene: NA; CDR3aa: CASSLVTRQANEKLFF; CDR3nt: TGTGCCAGCAGCTTAGTGACAAGACAGGCTAATGAAAAACTGTTTTTT
abundance: NA; v_gene: TRBV4-1; j_gene: TRBJ2-7; d_gene: NA; CDR3aa: CASSQGDLSVYEQYF; CDR3nt: TGCGCCAGCAGCCAAGGGGACTTGTCCGTCTACGAGCAGTACTTC
abundance: NA; v_gene: TRBV19; j_gene: TRBJ1-3; d_gene: NA; CDR3aa: CASSRQIDGNTIYF; CDR3nt: TGTGCCAGTAGTCGACAAATAGACGGAAACACCATATATTTT
abundance: NA; v_gene: TRBV5-1; j_gene: TRBJ2-3; d_gene: NA; CDR3aa: CASSLGATVTDTQYF; CDR3nt: TGCGCCAGCAGCTTGGGGGCGACAGTCACAGATACGCAGTATTTT
abundance: NA; v_gene: TRBV9; j_gene: TRBJ2-1; d_gene: TRBD2; CDR3aa: CASTPGGKGNEQFF; CDR3nt: TGTGCCAGCACCCCGGGGGGGAAGGGGAATGAGCAGTTCTTC
abundance: NA; v_gene: TRBV27; j_gene: TRBJ2-2; d_gene: TRBD2; CDR3aa: CASWTSRTGELFF; CDR3nt: TGTGCCAGTTGGACTAGCCGGACCGGGGAGCTGTTTTTT
abundance: NA; v_gene: TRBV7-9; j_gene: TRBJ1-1; d_gene: TRBD1; CDR3aa: CASSRTGADTEAFF; CDR3nt: TGTGCCAGCAGCCGTACAGGGGCCGACACTGAAGCTTTCTTT
abundance: NA; v_gene: TRBV7-3; j_gene: TRBJ2-5; d_gene: TRBD2; CDR3aa: CASSVLAEETQYF; CDR3nt: TGTGCCAGCAGCGTACTAGCGGAAGAGACCCAGTACTTC
abundance: NA; v_gene: TRBV5-5; j_gene: TRBJ2-1; d_gene: TRBD2; CDR3aa: CASTWTSGSYEQFF; CDR3nt: TGTGCCAGCACCTGGACTAGCGGGAGCTATGAGCAGTTCTTC
abundance: once; v_gene: TRBV2; j_gene: TRBJ2-7; d_gene: TRBD2; CDR3aa: CASRGGLAGKAYEQYF; CDR3nt: TGTGCCAGCAGGGGAGGGCTAGCGGGAAAGGCCTACGAGCAGTACTTC
abundance: NA; v_gene: TRBV27; j_gene: TRBJ2-7; d_gene: TRBD2; CDR3aa: CASSLSLAASYEQYF; CDR3nt: TGTGCCAGCAGTTTATCCCTAGCGGCCTCCTACGAGCAGTACTTC
abundance: NA; v_gene: TRBV18; j_gene: TRBJ1-2; d_gene: NA; CDR3aa: CASSPVSSAANYGYTF; CDR3nt: TGTGCCAGCTCACCAGTCTCGAGCGCCGCTAACTATGGCTACACCTTC
abundance: NA; v_gene: TRBV4-1; j_gene: TRBJ2-3; d_gene: TRBD2; CDR3aa: CASSLGLSGNYGTDTQYF; CDR3nt: TGCGCCAGCAGCCTAGGACTAAGCGGGAACTATGGCACAGATACGCAGTATTTT
abundance: once; v_gene: TRBV4-1; j_gene: TRBJ2-1; d_gene: TRBD1; CDR3aa: CASSSPGGLSSYNEQFF; CDR3nt: TGCGCCAGCAGCTCCCCAGGGGGCCTGAGCTCCTACAATGAGCAGTTCTTC
abundance: NA; v_gene: TRBV4-3; j_gene: TRBJ2-1; d_gene: TRBD2; CDR3aa: CASSQIGLGDYNEQFF; CDR3nt: TGCGCCAGCAGCCAAATCGGACTAGGAGACTACAATGAGCAGTTCTTC
abundance: NA; v_gene: TRBV19; j_gene: TRBJ1-2; d_gene: NA; CDR3aa: CASSISVWGTYGYTF; CDR3nt: TGTGCCAGTAGTATAAGTGTTTGGGGGACATATGGCTACACCTTC
abundance: few; v_gene: TRBV4-1; j_gene: TRBJ2-1; d_gene: NA; CDR3aa: CASSQVASYNEQFF; CDR3nt: TGCGCCAGCAGCCAAGTGGCTAGCTACAATGAGCAGTTCTTC
abundance: few; v_gene: TRBV5-1; j_gene: TRBJ2-7; d_gene: NA; CDR3aa: CASSWGTGLGYEQYF; CDR3nt: TGCGCCAGCAGCTGGGGAACAGGGTTGGGATACGAGCAGTACTTC
abundance: few; v_gene: TRBV5-1; j_gene: TRBJ2-1; d_gene: TRBD2; CDR3aa: CASSTGLADSYNEQFF; CDR3nt: TGCGCCAGCAGCACGGGACTAGCGGACTCCTACAATGAGCAGTTCTTC
abundance: NA; v_gene: TRBV20-1; j_gene: TRBJ2-7; d_gene: NA; CDR3aa: CGARSSYEQYF; CDR3nt: TGCGGGGCTAGGAGCTCCTACGAGCAGTACTTC
abundance: NA; v_gene: TRBV11-2; j_gene: TRBJ2-5; d_gene: TRBD2; CDR3aa: CASRLAGEGTQYF; CDR3nt: TGTGCCAGCAGACTAGCGGGAGAGGGGACCCAGTACTTC
abundance: few; v_gene: TRBV7-9; j_gene: TRBJ1-5; d_gene: NA; CDR3aa: CASSLAMEGQPQHF; CDR3nt: TGTGCCAGCAGCTTAGCGATGGAGGGGCAGCCCCAGCATTTT
abundance: once; v_gene: TRBV9; j_gene: TRBJ2-2; d_gene: TRBD2; CDR3aa: CASSVALAGVPTGELFF; CDR3nt: TGTGCCAGCAGCGTAGCTCTAGCGGGAGTCCCCACCGGGGAGCTGTTTTTT